A selection of T cell receptor beta chains follows, all from one sample in a study of Graves' ophthalmopathy and Graves' hyperthyroidism. TCRdb reprocessed the multiplex PCR reads with MiXCR, giving one entry per CDR3 protein. The sample holds some 750,000 distinct CDR3 sequences; 40% are singletons and the top ten take 44%. The sample comprised peripheral blood. The receptors stem from an adult man with Graves' ophthalmopathy. CDR3s include the opening cysteine and the closing phenylalanine or tryptophan. A D gene is named only where the DNA matches it firmly. The listing skips clone size in some rows; elsewhere it reads once, few, many or a size class.

d_gene	abundance	j_gene	v_gene	CDR3nt	CDR3aa
TRBD1	-	TRBJ2-5	TRBV24-1	TGTGCCAGCAGACCCGGGACAGCCCAAGAGACCCAGTACTTC	CASRPGTAQETQYF
-	few	TRBJ2-7	TRBV12-3/TRBV12-4	TGTGCCAGCAGGCACCAACAGGAGTCCTACGAGCAGTACTTC	CASRHQQESYEQYF
-	many	TRBJ2-7	TRBV7-2	TGTGCCAGCAGCTTAGGCGGAGGCTCCTACGAGCAGTACTTC	CASSLGGGSYEQYF
TRBD1	-	TRBJ2-7	TRBV10-3	TGTGCCAGGGGACAGATTGAGGGCTACGAGCAGTACTTC	CARGQIEGYEQYF
-	few	TRBJ1-5	TRBV25-1	TGTGCCAGCAGTTTCCAGGGTGCCTATCAGCCCCAGCATTTT	CASSFQGAYQPQHF
-	-	TRBJ1-2	TRBV25-1	TGTGCCAGCAGCCCCACCTTGAACCGGGGGACCTATGGCTACACCTTC	CASSPTLNRGTYGYTF
-	many	TRBJ2-2	TRBV7-9	TGTGCCAGCAGCTTCAGGAACACCGGGGAGCTGTTTTTT	CASSFRNTGELFF
-	few	TRBJ1-2	TRBV5-1	TGCGCCAGCAGCATCGACAGCCTGAACTATGGCTACACCTTC	CASSIDSLNYGYTF
TRBD2	few	TRBJ2-7	TRBV20-1	TGCAGTGCTAAAGCGGGGGGTACCTACGAGCAGTACTTC	CSAKAGGTYEQYF
-	many	TRBJ1-4	TRBV2	TGTGCCAGCAGTGAAATGTCTAAGGGAAAACTGTTTTTT	CASSEMSKGKLFF
-	many	TRBJ1-2	TRBV10-3	TGTGCCATCAACCGGAACCGGGGGGGCTACACCTTC	CAINRNRGGYTF
-	many	TRBJ2-7	TRBV11-2	TGTGCCAGCAGCTTAGAGGCCAGTCCCCACGAGCAGTACTTC	CASSLEASPHEQYF
-	many	TRBJ2-5	TRBV15	TGTGCCACCAGCAGGGACCTTGGGACCCAGTACTTC	CATSRDLGTQYF
-	-	TRBJ2-3	TRBV24-1	TGTGCCACCAGTGATTTGAGCGACCGGGCAGATACGCAGTATTTT	CATSDLSDRADTQYF
TRBD2	many	TRBJ2-7	TRBV29-1	TGCAGCGTCGCCCTAGAACTAGCGGGGGGTCCCTACGAGCAGTACTTC	CSVALELAGGPYEQYF
-	few	TRBJ2-5	TRBV20-1	TGCAGTGCTAGCAAGGGAATCCAAGAGACCCAGTACTTC	CSASKGIQETQYF
TRBD1	once	TRBJ1-2	TRBV20-1	TGCAGTGCTGTCAGGGGGTTGGGCTATGGCTACACCTTC	CSAVRGLGYGYTF
-	-	TRBJ1-1	TRBV2	TGTGCAAGCGGGGACACAGGGAACACTGAAGCTTTCTTT	CASGDTGNTEAFF
-	many	TRBJ1-4	TRBV29-1	TGCAGCGCCATTATATCATGGGGGGAAAAACTGTTTTTT	CSAIISWGEKLFF
-	-	TRBJ1-5	TRBV10-3	TGTGCCAGCAGCAGGTGGGGACTTCAGCCCCAGCATTTT	CASSRWGLQPQHF
-	-	TRBJ1-5	TRBV24-1	TGTGCCACCAGAGATGGACGGGGCGGTCAGCCCCAGCATTTT	CATRDGRGGQPQHF
-	-	TRBJ1-3	TRBV19	TGTGCCAGTAGTACCCACGTCGGGGTAAACACTGAAGCTGGAAACACCATATATTTT	CASSTHVGVNTEAGNTIYF